This is a list of T cell receptor beta chains from one sample in a study of T cells in Graves' hyperthyroidism and ophthalmopathy. TCRdb passed the multiplex PCR reads through MiXCR, listing each CDR3 protein once. The sample holds 300,000 to 450,000 distinct CDR3 sequences, about 14% seen once. Input material: blood. The source is a woman in her twenties or thirties with Graves' ophthalmopathy. Both conserved end residues are part of each CDR3. Each record gives: D gene, V gene, J gene, clone size, CDR3 protein, CDR3 DNA. The D gene is left open where the match is weak. Size values are once, few and many counts, or a class for expanded clones, and some rows have none.

D: TRBD1
V: TRBV5-6
J: TRBJ1-1
size: few
CDR3: CASSGEGGPTEAFF
DNA: TGTGCCAGCAGCGGGGAAGGGGGCCCCACTGAAGCTTTCTTT

D: TRBD1
V: TRBV30
J: TRBJ2-6
size: .
CDR3: CAWIRRDRFSGANVLTF
DNA: TGTGCCTGGATTCGCCGGGACAGGTTTTCAGGGGCCAACGTCCTGACTTTC

D: .
V: TRBV7-2
J: TRBJ2-4
size: many
CDR3: CASSLVVGTSRGVPSAKNIQYF
DNA: TGTGCCAGCAGCTTAGTAGTCGGCACTAGCAGGGGGGTTCCTAGTGCCAAAAACATTCAGTACTTC

D: .
V: TRBV29-1
J: TRBJ2-7
size: few
CDR3: CSVEETGTTYEQYF
DNA: TGCAGCGTTGAAGAGACAGGGACTACCTACGAGCAGTACTTC

D: .
V: TRBV19
J: TRBJ1-2
size: many
CDR3: CASSITGGMFYGYTF
DNA: TGTGCCAGTAGTATCACCGGGGGAATGTTCTATGGCTACACCTTC

D: .
V: TRBV20-1
J: TRBJ2-7
size: many
CDR3: CSAHPPISLAGVEEQYF
DNA: TGCAGTGCGCACCCCCCAATCTCTCTCGCAGGGGTGGAGGAGCAGTACTTC

D: TRBD1
V: TRBV6-6
J: TRBJ2-1
size: many
CDR3: CASSYSRGQYNEQFF
DNA: TGTGCCAGCAGTTACTCGAGGGGGCAATACAATGAGCAGTTCTTC

D: TRBD1
V: TRBV11-3
J: TRBJ2-3
size: many
CDR3: CASSLSIGTERSDTQYF
DNA: TGTGCCAGCAGCTTAAGTATTGGGACAGAAAGGTCGGATACGCAGTATTTT

D: .
V: TRBV28
J: TRBJ1-5
size: many
CDR3: CASSSDLWSNQPQHF
DNA: TGTGCCAGCAGTTCAGATCTTTGGAGCAATCAGCCCCAGCATTTT

D: .
V: TRBV11-1
J: TRBJ1-1
size: many
CDR3: CASSPVGVTEAFF
DNA: TGTGCCAGCAGCCCAGTTGGAGTCACTGAAGCTTTCTTT

D: .
V: TRBV3-1
J: TRBJ1-5
size: many
CDR3: CASSQGLNRINQPQHF
DNA: TGTGCCAGCAGCCAAGGTTTGAACAGGATCAATCAGCCCCAGCATTTT

D: TRBD2
V: TRBV28
J: TRBJ2-5
size: many
CDR3: CASEGTSGKETQYF
DNA: TGTGCCAGCGAAGGGACTAGCGGGAAAGAGACCCAGTACTTC

D: .
V: TRBV29-1
J: TRBJ1-1
size: few
CDR3: CSARGPMNTEAFF
DNA: TGCAGCGCCCGGGGCCCCATGAACACTGAAGCTTTCTTT

D: .
V: TRBV28
J: TRBJ1-1
size: many
CDR3: CASSLGGWPANTEAFF
DNA: TGTGCCAGCAGTTTAGGTGGTTGGCCCGCGAACACTGAAGCTTTCTTT

D: .
V: TRBV28
J: TRBJ2-5
size: many
CDR3: CASRGADQETQYF
DNA: TGTGCCAGCCGGGGGGCGGACCAAGAGACCCAGTACTTC

D: TRBD2
V: TRBV7-6
J: TRBJ2-5
size: many
CDR3: CASSTRPSGGAGETQYF
DNA: TGTGCCAGCAGCACCCGGCCCAGCGGGGGGGCAGGAGAGACCCAGTACTTC

D: .
V: TRBV5-6
J: TRBJ1-2
size: many
CDR3: CASSLRGSFLGYTF
DNA: TGTGCCAGCAGCTTACGGGGGAGTTTTTTGGGCTACACCTTC

D: .
V: TRBV19
J: TRBJ2-3
size: .
CDR3: CASSLLLGAPDTQYF
DNA: TGTGCCAGTAGTCTTCTCCTTGGGGCCCCAGATACGCAGTATTTT

D: TRBD1
V: TRBV3-1
J: TRBJ2-5
size: many
CDR3: CASSQRGTVWETQYF
DNA: TGTGCCAGCAGCCAAAGGGGGACAGTCTGGGAGACCCAGTACTTC

D: .
V: TRBV5-1
J: TRBJ1-4
size: few
CDR3: CASSPGLNEKLFF
DNA: TGCGCCAGCAGCCCTGGCCTAAATGAAAAACTGTTTTTT

D: .
V: TRBV10-3
J: TRBJ1-6
size: many
CDR3: CAIRDSDAYNSPLHF
DNA: TGTGCCATCAGGGACAGCGACGCCTATAATTCACCCCTCCACTTT

D: .
V: TRBV5-8
J: TRBJ2-1
size: many
CDR3: CASSLYSKDNEQFF
DNA: TGTGCCAGCAGCTTGTACAGCAAAGACAATGAGCAGTTCTTC

D: .
V: TRBV19
J: TRBJ1-2
size: .
CDR3: CASSIGGQIYGYTF
DNA: TGTGCCAGTAGTATAGGAGGACAGATCTATGGCTACACCTTC

D: .
V: TRBV28
J: TRBJ2-5
size: many
CDR3: CASSSPRDGETQYF
DNA: TGTGCCAGCAGTTCCCCTCGGGATGGCGAGACCCAGTACTTC

D: .
V: TRBV2
J: TRBJ2-3
size: once
CDR3: CASRKGLTSTDTQYF
DNA: TGTGCCAGCAGAAAGGGACTTACCAGCACAGATACGCAGTATTTT

D: .
V: TRBV5-1
J: TRBJ1-6
size: .
CDR3: CASRRGSGSPLHF
DNA: TGCGCCAGCAGGCGGGGTTCGGGTTCACCCCTCCACTTT

D: .
V: TRBV20-1
J: TRBJ1-4
size: few
CDR3: CSARDPRSATNEKLFF
DNA: TGCAGTGCTAGAGATCCCAGGTCTGCAACTAATGAAAAACTGTTTTTT

D: TRBD2
V: TRBV19
J: TRBJ2-3
size: few
CDR3: CASSVAGGHVDTQYF
DNA: TGTGCCAGTAGTGTTGCGGGGGGGCATGTAGATACGCAGTATTTT

D: TRBD1
V: TRBV12-3/TRBV12-4
J: TRBJ2-1
size: .
CDR3: CASSWDSEQFF
DNA: TGTGCCAGCAGTTGGGACAGTGAGCAGTTCTTC

D: .
V: TRBV27
J: TRBJ2-3
size: many
CDR3: CASSQHRYTDTQYF
DNA: TGTGCCAGCAGTCAGCACCGGTACACAGATACGCAGTATTTT

D: TRBD1
V: TRBV28
J: TRBJ2-7
size: many
CDR3: CASSSPTTGLNEQYF
DNA: TGTGCCAGCAGTTCCCCGACGACAGGGTTGAACGAGCAGTACTTC

D: .
V: TRBV20-1
J: TRBJ2-5
size: .
CDR3: CSVLGGPGTETQYF
DNA: TGCAGTGTATTAGGGGGACCAGGGACGGAGACCCAGTACTTC

D: .
V: TRBV12-5
J: TRBJ1-1
size: few
CDR3: CATAGGLVTEAFF
DNA: TGTGCTACGGCGGGGGGCTTGGTCACTGAAGCTTTCTTT

D: .
V: TRBV7-9
J: TRBJ1-5
size: many
CDR3: CASSSGTYNQPQHF
DNA: TGTGCCAGCAGCTCCGGGACGTACAATCAGCCCCAGCATTTT

D: .
V: TRBV28
J: TRBJ2-7
size: many
CDR3: CASSHGRAAYEQYF
DNA: TGTGCCAGCAGCCACGGTCGGGCGGCCTACGAGCAGTACTTC

D: .
V: TRBV20-1
J: TRBJ2-1
size: .
CDR3: CSARDGGGLYNEQFF
DNA: TGCAGTGCTAGAGATGGGGGGGGGCTCTACAATGAGCAGTTCTTC

D: .
V: TRBV2
J: TRBJ2-7
size: many
CDR3: CASRRDRPSYEQYF
DNA: TGTGCCAGCAGGAGGGACCGACCCTCCTACGAGCAGTACTTC

D: .
V: TRBV7-6
J: TRBJ1-4
size: .
CDR3: CASRLGPTNEKLFF
DNA: TGTGCCAGCAGATTAGGCCCAACTAATGAAAAACTGTTTTTT

D: TRBD1
V: TRBV6-2/TRBV6-3
J: TRBJ1-1
size: many
CDR3: CASSYVLGQETEAFF
DNA: TGTGCCAGCAGTTACGTTTTGGGACAGGAAACTGAAGCTTTCTTT

D: .
V: TRBV28
J: TRBJ2-2
size: many
CDR3: CATAVLPGELFF
DNA: TGTGCCACCGCCGTCCTGCCCGGGGAGCTGTTTTTT

D: TRBD1
V: TRBV28
J: TRBJ1-4
size: many
CDR3: CASKRHTGVEKLFF
DNA: TGTGCCAGCAAAAGGCATACAGGGGTTGAAAAACTGTTTTTT

D: TRBD2
V: TRBV2
J: TRBJ2-1
size: many
CDR3: CASTRRGGALPYNEQFF
DNA: TGTGCCAGCACCAGAAGGGGAGGGGCCCTACCCTACAATGAGCAGTTCTTC

D: .
V: TRBV6-1
J: TRBJ1-4
size: .
CDR3: CASSTQLGEKLFF
DNA: TGTGCCAGCAGTACCCAACTTGGAGAAAAACTGTTTTTT

D: .
V: TRBV11-2
J: TRBJ2-7
size: .
CDR3: CASSLVPSYERYF
DNA: TGTGCCAGCAGCTTAGTCCCCTCCTACGAGCGGTACTTC

D: .
V: TRBV6-1
J: TRBJ1-1
size: few
CDR3: CASSQFAAFF
DNA: TGTGCCAGCAGTCAGTTTGCAGCTTTCTTT

D: .
V: TRBV20-1
J: TRBJ2-2
size: many
CDR3: CSARDLDRGGTNTGELFF
DNA: TGCAGTGCTAGAGATCTGGATAGGGGGGGAACGAACACCGGGGAGCTGTTTTTT